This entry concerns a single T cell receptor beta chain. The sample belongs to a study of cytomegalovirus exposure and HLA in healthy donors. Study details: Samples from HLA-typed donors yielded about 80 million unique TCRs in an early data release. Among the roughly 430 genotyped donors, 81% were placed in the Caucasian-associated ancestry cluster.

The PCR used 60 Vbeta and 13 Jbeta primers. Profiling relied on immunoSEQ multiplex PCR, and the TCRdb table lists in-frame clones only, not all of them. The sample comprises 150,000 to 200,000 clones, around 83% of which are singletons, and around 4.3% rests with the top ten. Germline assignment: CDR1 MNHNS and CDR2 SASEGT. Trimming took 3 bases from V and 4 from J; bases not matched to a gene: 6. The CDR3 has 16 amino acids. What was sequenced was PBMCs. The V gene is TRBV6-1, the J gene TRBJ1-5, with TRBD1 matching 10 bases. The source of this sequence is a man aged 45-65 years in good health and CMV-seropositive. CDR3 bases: TGTGCCAGCAGTGAGGGACAGGGGACCGTTAATCAGCCCCAGCATTTT. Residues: CASSEGQGTVNQPQHF.